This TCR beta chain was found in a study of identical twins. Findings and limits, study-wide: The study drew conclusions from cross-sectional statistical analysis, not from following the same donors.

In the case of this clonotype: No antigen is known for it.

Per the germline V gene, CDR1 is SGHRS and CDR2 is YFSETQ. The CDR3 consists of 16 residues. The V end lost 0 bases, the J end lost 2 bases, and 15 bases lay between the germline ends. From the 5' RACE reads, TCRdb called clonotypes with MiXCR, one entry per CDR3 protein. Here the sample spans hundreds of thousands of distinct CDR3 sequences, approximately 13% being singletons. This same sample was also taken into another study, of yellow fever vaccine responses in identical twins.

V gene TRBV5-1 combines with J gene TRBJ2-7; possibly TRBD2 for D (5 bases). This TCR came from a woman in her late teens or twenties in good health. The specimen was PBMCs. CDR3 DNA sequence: TGCGCCAGCAGCTTGGACCGCGGAGGCAGGACCTACGAGCAGTACTTC. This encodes CASSLDRGGRTYEQYF.